This TCR beta chain was sequenced during a study of T cells in Graves' hyperthyroidism and ophthalmopathy. What was amplified from RNA transcripts were TCR beta CDR3 regions. A set of HTBI primers served as the primers for a first-round RT-PCR of the TCR CDR3. Using its own MiXCR run on the multiplex PCR reads, TCRdb lists one record per CDR3 protein. The sample gives 130,000 to 150,000 distinct CDR3 sequences, around 21% of which show up once; 60% to 70% is in the top ten. The CDR3 extends over 18 amino acids. Germline loops: CDR1 MDHEN, CDR2 SYDVKM. The V end lost 4 bases, the J end lost 7 bases, and 28 bases lay between the germline ends. This clonotype came up many times.

The chain links TRBV28 to TRBJ2-5; the D is unclear. The source of this sequence is a woman in her forties or fifties with Graves' hyperthyroidism that later progressed to Graves' ophthalmopathy. The source material was blood. The CDR3 is CASSSPRSSVGDYRTQYF. The CDR3 bases are TGTGCCAGCAGTTCCCCCAGATCGTCCGTTGGGGATTACCGGACCCAGTACTTC.